This T cell receptor beta chain was sequenced during a study of OX40 agonist ivuxolimab in advanced cancers. Study background: Partial response was recorded in three patients: one hepatocellular carcinoma and two cutaneous melanoma cases. Regarding the study as a whole: At 0.1 to 3.0 mg/kg and by week 6, CD4+ and CD8+ T cells in the blood had expanded clonally. Expanded peripheral T cells had an undetermined antigen specificity.

Germline lookup yields CDR1 MRHNA and CDR2 SNTAGT. The V end lost 5 bases, the J end lost 2 bases, and 20 bases lay between the germline ends. The CDR3 has 17 amino acids. Assay: immunoSEQ multiplex PCR; the TCRdb copy retains only in-frame clones and omits some. The repertoire holds more than 40,000 clones, with just over 85% as singletons. A remark on this clone: What it recognizes is unknown.

Patients had blood sampled at baseline and again on cycle 4 day 1 and cycle 7 day 1. The J gene is TRBJ2-3, the V gene TRBV6-4, with D possibly called TRBD1 or TRBD2 (6 bases each). Specimen: CD4+ or CD8+ T cells sorted from blood, collected in a trial of the OX40 agonist ivuxolimab. The receptor was isolated from an adult with an advanced solid tumor such as melanoma, head and neck, liver or kidney cancer. The CDR3: CASSPSGSGGLTDTQYF. DNA for the CDR3: TGTGCCAGCAGTCCTTCGGGGAGTGGGGGGCTCACAGATACGCAGTATTTT.